These 4 T cell receptor beta chains share one sample of origin, sequenced in a study of CD8 T cells in Susac syndrome. RNA in amounts of about 0.5 to 1 ug was reverse transcribed with random hexamers. From the immunoSEQ multiplex PCR reads, TCRdb called clonotypes with MiXCR, one entry per CDR3 protein. This table holds roughly 130,000 distinct CDR3 sequences, around 94% found once. Sequenced input: CD4+ T cells from PBMCs. The receptors here all came from a human donor with multiple sclerosis.

This chain links TRBV4-2 with TRBJ2-5, with D possibly TRBD1 on 6 matching bases. CDR3 length equals 16 residues. Trimming took off 4 bases at V and 4 bases at J, with 19 bases between the two ends. Germline V gives CDR1 LGHNA, CDR2 YNFKEQ. DNA for the CDR3: TGTGCCAGCAGCCCCCTAACGGGCAGGGGTAGAGAGACCCAGTACTTC. Protein sequence: CASSPLTGRGRETQYF.

This clonotype showed up just a few times. This chain joins TRBV24-1 and TRBJ1-5; D remains unclear. The germline V gene has CDR1 KGHDR and CDR2 SFDVKD. The CDR3 has 11 amino acids. V dropped 4 bases and J dropped 5 bases, with 2 bases sitting between them. The CDR3 loop is CATSEDQPQHF. CDR3 nucleotides: TGTGCCACCAGTGAGGATCAGCCCCAGCATTTT.

The V call is TRBV29-1, the J call TRBJ1-4; D not resolved. The CDR3 consists of 13 residues. The germline CDR1 and CDR2 sequences are SQVTM and ANQGSEA. The V gene lost 3 bases and the J gene lost 8 bases, with 13 bases spanning the gap. As DNA, the CDR3 is TGCAGCGTTGAGGTGGTCAATAAGGAAAAACTGTTTTTT. Residues: CSVEVVNKEKLFF.

The chain uses TRBV30 and TRBJ1-2; 8 nucleotides align to TRBD1. The J segment lost 2 bases and the V segment lost 2 bases, leaving 7 bases of the junction unmatched. The CDR3 is 15 residues long. Germline lookup yields CDR1 GTSNPN and CDR2 SVGIG (reference sequence). The CDR3 DNA reads TGTGCCTGGAGTCCCGGACAGGGCATAAACTATGGCTACACCTTC. Its translation is CAWSPGQGINYGYTF. Together with reference TRBV30 and TRBJ1-2, the CDR3 gives the full variable domain: SQTIHQWPATLVQPVGSPLSLECTVEGTSNPNLYWYRQAAGRGLQLLFYSVGIGQISSEVPQNLSASRPQDRQFILSSKKLLLSDSGFYLCAWSPGQGINYGYTFGSGTRLTVV.